Below, 9 T cell receptor beta chains from the same sample are listed, as sequenced in a study of control samples from healthy donors and cancer patients. Sequenced by immunoSEQ multiplex PCR; TCRdb stores in-frame clones only, minus some. This table holds roughly 370,000 clones, over 75% found once. Sequenced sample: PBMCs. These receptors originate from a man aged 35-49 years with head and neck cancer.

This clone was seen once. The rearrangement uses TRBV5-5 and TRBJ1-4, with D unclear. Germline CDR1 is SGHKS and CDR2 is YYEKEE (reference sequence). This CDR3 is built from 15 residues. The ends were cut back, 0 bases at V and 5 bases at J, with 11 bases in the middle. The CDR3 bases are TGTGCCAGCAGCTTGGAGGGTTGGGTGAATGAAAAACTGTTTTTT. Its translation: CASSLEGWVNEKLFF.

The V and J genes are TRBV12-2 and TRBJ2-2; TRBD1, the D gene given by the table, was not confirmed from the DNA. TRBV12-2 is shown as a pseudogene. The CDR3 covers 15 residues. The DNA of the CDR3 is TGTGCAAGTCGCTTGGACCCAGGGCACGCCGGGGAGCTGTTTTTT. It specifies CASRLDPGHAGELFF.

The gene calls are TRBV28 and TRBJ1-1; D uncertain. This CDR3 is 16 amino acids long. V was pared by 3 bases and J by 0 bases, with 14 bases between. Germline V gene lookup returns CDR1 MDHEN and CDR2 SYDVKM. The CDR3 protein is CASSLSGVDVNTEAFF. CDR3 nucleotides: TGTGCCAGCAGTTTGAGTGGGGTGGATGTGAACACTGAAGCTTTCTTT.

The chain joins TRBV5-1 to TRBJ1-1; TRBD1 matches at 10 bases. This CDR3 comprises 17 residues. V was clipped by 4 bases and J by 5 bases; unmatched bases: 14. Germline CDR1 SGHRS, CDR2 YFSETQ. The CDR3 region is CASSRARQGAHGTEAFF. CDR3 bases: TGCGCCAGCAGCCGTGCTAGACAGGGGGCGCACGGGACTGAAGCTTTCTTT. The full variable domain, in which reference TRBV5-1 and TRBJ1-1 provide the parts outside the CDR3, is KAGVTQTPRYLIKTRGQQVTLSCSPISGHRSVSWYQQTPGQGLQFLFEYFSETQRNKGNFPGRFSGRQFSNSRSEMNVSTLELGDSALYLCASSRARQGAHGTEAFFGQGTRLTVV.

The rearrangement links TRBV3-1 (or the pseudogene TRBV3-2) to TRBJ1-1, with 10 bases matching TRBD1. J was trimmed by 5 bases and V by 4 bases; bases with no gene match: 13. Germline CDR1 reads LGHDT; CDR2 reads YNNKEL (reference sequence). CDR3 length: 17 residues. The CDR3 here is CASSPPRQGADVTEAFF. CDR3 DNA sequence: TGTGCCAGCAGCCCACCCAGACAGGGGGCGGATGTTACTGAAGCTTTCTTT.

The gene calls are TRBV24-1 and TRBJ2-1, with 8 bases matching TRBD2. This CDR3 spans 13 amino acids. Germline V gene lookup returns CDR1 KGHDR and CDR2 SFDVKD. J was trimmed by 4 bases and V by 9 bases; bases with no gene match: 4. Here the CDR3 DNA reads TGTGCCACCCGGGGGGGCTCATACAATGAGCAGTTCTTC. It codes for CATRGGSYNEQFF.

The chain recombines TRBV4-3 with TRBJ2-7; TRBD2 might be the D (5 bases). CDR1 and CDR2 from the germline V gene are LGHNA and YSLEER. The CDR3 spans 14 residues. V lost 3 bases, J lost 2 bases, and 11 bases lay in between. CDR3 region: CASSQATGTYEQYF. The CDR3 coding sequence is TGCGCCAGCAGCCAGGCAACGGGGACCTACGAGCAGTACTTC.

The chain carries TRBV7-3 and TRBJ2-1, with D perhaps matching TRBD1 or TRBD2 (5 bases each). The V end was cut by 5 bases, the J end by 4 bases, with 15 bases between. Per germline, CDR1 SGHTA and CDR2 FQGTGA. The CDR3 totals 15 residues. The CDR3 spells CASSPRDGSYNEQFF. CDR3 coding DNA: TGTGCCAGCAGCCCACGGGACGGGTCATACAATGAGCAGTTCTTC.

This sequence joins TRBV6-6 and TRBJ2-2; a possible D gene is TRBD2 (5 bases). The ends were cut back, 7 bases at V and 5 bases at J, with 8 bases in the middle. The CDR3 has 12 residues. Looked up from germline, CDR1 is MNHNY and CDR2 is SVGAGI (reference sequence). DNA of the CDR3: TGTGCCAGCATGAGGAGGACCGGGGAGCTGTTTTTT. Protein: CASMRRTGELFF.